The rows below give T cell receptor beta chains drawn from one sample of a study of response to subunit inactivated influenza vaccine. TCRdb re-called the RT-PCR reads with MiXCR, one entry per CDR3 protein. The sample shows roughly 700,000 distinct CDR3 sequences, 15% to 17% of them seen only once. The starting material was PBMCs from blood, obtained 11 to 12 days after vaccination. These receptors were collected from a man aged 45-65 years who received an inactivated influenza vaccine. Both conserved end residues are trimmed from each CDR3. The order of the fields is V gene, CDR3 length, J gene, CDR3 protein.

v_call: TRBV12-3/TRBV12-4; cdr3_length: 11; j_call: TRBJ1-2; cdr3_aa: ASSRQGDGGYT
v_call: TRBV15; cdr3_length: 13; j_call: TRBJ2-1; cdr3_aa: ATSRREGPINEQF
v_call: TRBV11-2; cdr3_length: 14; j_call: TRBJ2-7; cdr3_aa: ASSLGAGLGSYEQY
v_call: TRBV12-3/TRBV12-4; cdr3_length: 13; j_call: TRBJ1-1; cdr3_aa: ASSLSSVGGAEAF
v_call: TRBV3-1; cdr3_length: 13; j_call: TRBJ2-3; cdr3_aa: ASSQDRGPGDTQY
v_call: TRBV4-3; cdr3_length: 12; j_call: TRBJ1-2; cdr3_aa: ASSQEAQGLGYT
v_call: TRBV7-2; cdr3_length: 8; j_call: TRBJ1-2; cdr3_aa: ASLEYGYT
v_call: TRBV28; cdr3_length: 14; j_call: TRBJ2-1; cdr3_aa: ASRAERGSSYNEQF
v_call: TRBV27; cdr3_length: 15; j_call: TRBJ2-7; cdr3_aa: ASSLRLAGGPRDEQY
v_call: TRBV27; cdr3_length: 13; j_call: TRBJ2-1; cdr3_aa: ASSRKWERALQQF
v_call: TRBV27; cdr3_length: 13; j_call: TRBJ2-3; cdr3_aa: ASSTPGQSTDTQY
v_call: TRBV25-1; cdr3_length: 16; j_call: TRBJ2-7; cdr3_aa: ASSESYPGTSSSYEQY
v_call: TRBV20-1; cdr3_length: 10; j_call: TRBJ2-2; cdr3_aa: SARPLPGELF
v_call: TRBV5-1; cdr3_length: 13; j_call: TRBJ2-2; cdr3_aa: ASRTLGENTGELF
v_call: TRBV12-3/TRBV12-4; cdr3_length: 13; j_call: TRBJ2-1; cdr3_aa: ASSLVPGAGDEQF
v_call: TRBV15; cdr3_length: 16; j_call: TRBJ2-3; cdr3_aa: ATSSNAGTGGRADTQY
v_call: TRBV7-9; cdr3_length: 13; j_call: TRBJ2-1; cdr3_aa: ASSLDGGDYNGQF
v_call: TRBV27; cdr3_length: 13; j_call: TRBJ1-6; cdr3_aa: ASSFNGLNNSPLH
v_call: TRBV5-1; cdr3_length: 12; j_call: TRBJ1-2; cdr3_aa: ASSLGRTIYGYT
v_call: TRBV5-1; cdr3_length: 13; j_call: TRBJ1-1; cdr3_aa: ASSFAGTGYTEAF
v_call: TRBV10-3; cdr3_length: 14; j_call: TRBJ2-5; cdr3_aa: AISDLIAGGKETQY
v_call: TRBV29-1; cdr3_length: 12; j_call: TRBJ2-7; cdr3_aa: SVERARLYDEQY
v_call: TRBV24-1; cdr3_length: 12; j_call: TRBJ2-3; cdr3_aa: ATSEQGVTDTQY
v_call: TRBV12-3/TRBV12-4; cdr3_length: 13; j_call: TRBJ2-1; cdr3_aa: ASTKTGGPHNEQF
v_call: TRBV4-2; cdr3_length: 14; j_call: TRBJ2-5; cdr3_aa: ASSQVGQGVGETQY
v_call: TRBV7-8; cdr3_length: 11; j_call: TRBJ2-1; cdr3_aa: ASSAKQGYEQF
v_call: TRBV6-2/TRBV6-3; cdr3_length: 14; j_call: TRBJ2-1; cdr3_aa: ASNIRLGSSYNEQF
v_call: TRBV14; cdr3_length: 17; j_call: TRBJ2-2; cdr3_aa: ASSSHRDTSLQHTGELF
v_call: TRBV7-8; cdr3_length: 15; j_call: TRBJ1-2; cdr3_aa: ASSLARRARVLQGYT
v_call: TRBV2; cdr3_length: 15; j_call: TRBJ2-1; cdr3_aa: ASTEGSSGGSYNEQF
v_call: TRBV6-2/TRBV6-3; cdr3_length: 14; j_call: TRBJ2-1; cdr3_aa: ASSLTGLAGPGEQF
v_call: TRBV5-1; cdr3_length: 12; j_call: TRBJ2-7; cdr3_aa: ASSRDTGGYEQY
v_call: TRBV15; cdr3_length: 11; j_call: TRBJ2-1; cdr3_aa: ATRGGAPNEQF
v_call: TRBV12-3/TRBV12-4; cdr3_length: 15; j_call: TRBJ2-3; cdr3_aa: ASSTRATDASTDTQY
v_call: TRBV7-8; cdr3_length: 15; j_call: TRBJ1-1; cdr3_aa: ASSPRPLTGLNTEAF
v_call: TRBV6-1; cdr3_length: 11; j_call: TRBJ2-1; cdr3_aa: ASSGAGGTEQF
v_call: TRBV29-1; cdr3_length: 11; j_call: TRBJ2-3; cdr3_aa: SVEGPVTDTQY
v_call: TRBV12-3/TRBV12-4; cdr3_length: 11; j_call: TRBJ2-7; cdr3_aa: ASSRTGSYEQY
v_call: TRBV6-2/TRBV6-3; cdr3_length: 13; j_call: TRBJ2-7; cdr3_aa: ASSYSNYASYEQY
v_call: TRBV12-3/TRBV12-4; cdr3_length: 11; j_call: TRBJ2-5; cdr3_aa: ASSRTSQETQY
v_call: TRBV11-2; cdr3_length: 12; j_call: TRBJ1-1; cdr3_aa: ASSLDIRGTEAF
v_call: TRBV2; cdr3_length: 13; j_call: TRBJ2-3; cdr3_aa: ASSERQGWADTQY
v_call: TRBV5-1; cdr3_length: 14; j_call: TRBJ2-5; cdr3_aa: ASSPLPGGAGETQY
v_call: TRBV4-2; cdr3_length: 15; j_call: TRBJ2-7; cdr3_aa: ASSPRPTSGSPYEQY
v_call: TRBV20-1; cdr3_length: 15; j_call: TRBJ2-7; cdr3_aa: SARDRTSGGSSYEQY
v_call: TRBV7-9; cdr3_length: 13; j_call: TRBJ2-5; cdr3_aa: ASSRGSLAEETQY
v_call: TRBV6-5; cdr3_length: 13; j_call: TRBJ1-6; cdr3_aa: ASSYSSKGNSPLH
v_call: TRBV20-1; cdr3_length: 11; j_call: TRBJ1-2; cdr3_aa: SAKQRLYYGYT
v_call: TRBV7-2; cdr3_length: 14; j_call: TRBJ2-3; cdr3_aa: ASTNTGTGITDTQY
v_call: TRBV15; cdr3_length: 14; j_call: TRBJ2-7; cdr3_aa: ATSREKAIGSYEQY
v_call: TRBV7-9; cdr3_length: 10; j_call: TRBJ2-1; cdr3_aa: ASSLGVREQF
v_call: TRBV3-1; cdr3_length: 13; j_call: TRBJ2-5; cdr3_aa: ASSPRWQSGETQY
v_call: TRBV5-4; cdr3_length: 13; j_call: TRBJ2-1; cdr3_aa: ASSAGKGGLDEQF
v_call: TRBV10-3; cdr3_length: 13; j_call: TRBJ2-1; cdr3_aa: AIMGEREGYNEQF
v_call: TRBV20-1; cdr3_length: 13; j_call: TRBJ1-5; cdr3_aa: SARGRDRVNQPQH
v_call: TRBV6-5; cdr3_length: 12; j_call: TRBJ1-1; cdr3_aa: ASSYSSRNTEAF
v_call: TRBV7-2; cdr3_length: 14; j_call: TRBJ2-7; cdr3_aa: ASSLLVWRRPHEQY
v_call: TRBV20-1; cdr3_length: 12; j_call: TRBJ2-5; cdr3_aa: SATSSGGLETQY
v_call: TRBV12-3/TRBV12-4; cdr3_length: 12; j_call: TRBJ2-7; cdr3_aa: ASSLAPRVYEQY
v_call: TRBV28; cdr3_length: 12; j_call: TRBJ1-6; cdr3_aa: ASRSGTDYSPLH